This is a list of T cell receptor beta chains from one sample in a study of vaccination and CD4 T cells after COVID-19. TCRdb re-derived calls from the PCR reads in MiXCR, one entry per CDR3 protein. The data show 13,000 to 15,000 distinct CDR3 sequences, around half seen once. These receptors' antigens are unknown. The sample comprised CD4+ T cells from blood, cultured in vitro. The origin of the receptors is a human donor who had recovered from COVID-19. Each CDR3 is given with its conserved first and last residue. D genes are given only for firm matches. Clone sizes are given selectively: once, few, many, or a class where the clone is expanded.

-	TRBV20-1	TRBJ1-1	few	CSAKAGTGNTEAFF	TGCAGTGCTAAGGCAGGTACGGGGAACACTGAAGCTTTCTTT
-	TRBV6-1	TRBJ1-6	few	CASSEYRGVLGSPLHF	TGTGCCAGCAGTGAATATCGGGGGGTACTCGGTTCACCCCTCCACTTT
-	TRBV6-1	TRBJ2-2	-	CASSRGGANTGELFF	TGTGCCAGCTCGAGAGGGGGGGCGAACACCGGGGAGCTGTTTTTT
TRBD1	TRBV27	TRBJ1-6	-	CASSLPRQGNSPLHF	TGTGCCAGCAGTTTACCCCGACAGGGGAATTCACCCCTCCACTTT
TRBD2	TRBV28	TRBJ2-3	-	CASSRIGGGRESDTQYF	TGTGCCAGCAGCCGCATCGGCGGCGGGAGGGAGTCAGATACGCAGTATTTT
-	TRBV20-1	TRBJ2-3	-	CSARDLYGSGGSTDTQYF	TGCAGTGCTAGAGATCTTTATGGGAGCGGCGGGAGCACAGATACGCAGTATTTT
TRBD2	TRBV4-2	TRBJ2-1	-	CASSQGHGLAGGGAEQFF	TGTGCCAGCAGCCAGGGTCATGGACTAGCGGGAGGAGGTGCTGAGCAGTTCTTC
-	TRBV5-1	TRBJ2-3	-	CASRSVDSTDTQYF	TGCGCCAGCAGAAGTGTGGACAGCACAGATACGCAGTATTTT
-	TRBV10-2	TRBJ2-7	-	CASSGGTVSHSYEQYF	TGCGCCAGCAGTGGCGGGACTGTATCCCACTCCTACGAGCAGTACTTC
TRBD1	TRBV7-9	TRBJ1-4	-	CASSSGQGGTEKLFF	TGTGCCAGCAGCTCGGGACAGGGAGGGACTGAAAAACTGTTTTTT
-	TRBV5-4	TRBJ2-7	-	CASSSRLGVSLEQYF	TGTGCCAGCAGCTCGAGACTAGGGGTCTCCCTAGAGCAGTACTTC
-	TRBV30	TRBJ1-5	-	CAWSGHSNQPQHF	TGTGCCTGGAGTGGTCATAGCAATCAGCCCCAGCATTTT
TRBD1	TRBV6-1	TRBJ1-6	-	CASRKPTGENSPLHF	TGTGCCAGCAGGAAACCGACAGGGGAAAATTCACCCCTCCACTTT
TRBD1	TRBV28	TRBJ2-7	-	CASSSRGQGDVEQYF	TGTGCCAGCAGTTCCCGGGGCCAGGGGGACGTCGAGCAGTACTTC
TRBD1	TRBV19	TRBJ1-5	-	CASSIRGPSNQPQHF	TGTGCCAGTAGTATAAGGGGGCCGTCCAATCAGCCCCAGCATTTT
TRBD2	TRBV7-2	TRBJ2-1	-	CASSLRGLAGNNEQFF	TGTGCCAGCAGCTTACGGGGACTAGCGGGAAACAATGAGCAGTTCTTC
-	TRBV7-7	TRBJ2-2	-	CASSLAVNTGELFF	TGTGCCAGCAGCTTAGCGGTAAACACCGGGGAGCTGTTTTTT
-	TRBV7-2	TRBJ1-3	-	CASSLGVSMGTIYF	TGTGCCAGCAGCTTAGGAGTGTCCATGGGCACCATATATTTT
TRBD1	TRBV20-1	TRBJ1-5	-	CSGQGGAGSQHF	TGCAGTGGGCAGGGGGGGGCCGGGTCCCAGCATTTT
-	TRBV20-1	TRBJ2-3	-	CSARPRYLEHTDTQYF	TGCAGTGCTAGGCCCCGTTATCTAGAGCACACAGATACGCAGTATTTT
TRBD1	TRBV7-2	TRBJ1-2	-	CASSPTGSSYGYTF	TGTGCCAGCAGCCCGACAGGGTCTAGCTATGGCTACACCTTC
TRBD2	TRBV2	TRBJ2-3	-	CASSEEGLAVGDTQYF	TGTGCCAGCAGTGAAGAGGGACTAGCGGTAGGTGATACGCAGTATTTT
TRBD1	TRBV27	TRBJ1-1	few	CASSFRQGANMNTEAFF	TGTGCCAGCAGTTTCAGACAGGGGGCTAACATGAACACTGAAGCTTTCTTT
-	TRBV6-1	TRBJ1-5	-	CASTIQGHSNQPQHF	TGTGCCAGCACCATACAGGGCCATAGCAATCAGCCCCAGCATTTT
TRBD2	TRBV20-1	TRBJ2-2	-	CSAAGLAGHTGELFF	TGCAGTGCTGCAGGACTAGCGGGCCACACCGGGGAGCTGTTTTTT
-	TRBV6-1	TRBJ1-1	few	CASRTQRNTEAFF	TGTGCCAGCAGGACGCAGAGGAACACTGAAGCTTTCTTT
-	TRBV7-9	TRBJ1-2	once	CASSSRDRFDGYTF	TGTGCCAGCAGCTCCAGGGATAGGTTCGATGGCTACACCTTC
-	TRBV25-1	TRBJ1-2	-	CASSAAGPLDYGYTF	TGTGCCAGCAGTGCCGCTGGACCCCTCGACTATGGCTACACCTTC
-	TRBV20-1	TRBJ1-5	-	CSARGSLNQPQHF	TGCAGTGCTAGGGGTTCACTGAATCAGCCCCAGCATTTT
TRBD1	TRBV20-1	TRBJ2-2	-	CSARDEETGDTGELFF	TGCAGTGCTAGAGATGAGGAGACAGGGGACACCGGGGAGCTGTTTTTT
TRBD1	TRBV27	TRBJ2-1	few	CASRTVGAGGYNEQFF	TGTGCCAGCAGGACCGTGGGGGCAGGGGGATACAATGAGCAGTTCTTC
-	TRBV28	TRBJ1-6	once	CASTTIPSSYSPLHF	TGTGCCAGCACAACGATCCCGAGCTCCTATTCACCCCTCCACTTT
TRBD1	TRBV28	TRBJ2-1	few	CASTDATGGYYNEQFF	TGTGCCAGCACTGATGCAACAGGGGGATATTACAATGAGCAGTTCTTC
-	TRBV2	TRBJ1-1	-	CASSEIRSSPPRAFF	TGTGCCAGCAGTGAAATTCGAAGCAGCCCGCCCAGGGCTTTCTTT
-	TRBV27	TRBJ2-5	few	CASRPIWGPGETQYF	TGTGCCAGCAGACCCATTTGGGGGCCAGGAGAGACCCAGTACTTC
-	TRBV28	TRBJ2-2	-	CASREGRRRAGELFF	TGTGCCAGCAGGGAGGGACGTCGCCGGGCCGGGGAGCTGTTTTTT
-	TRBV6-1	TRBJ2-2	few	CASSEAGNNLVPFF	TGTGCCAGCAGTGAAGCTGGGAATAACTTAGTGCCGTTTTTT
-	TRBV7-2	TRBJ2-3	-	CASSLRGGGTDTQYF	TGTGCCAGCAGCTTACGGGGCGGGGGCACAGATACGCAGTATTTT
TRBD1	TRBV20-1	TRBJ1-1	few	CSARVVRGQGNTEAFF	TGCAGTGCTAGAGTGGTGAGGGGGCAGGGGAACACTGAAGCTTTCTTT
-	TRBV27	TRBJ2-2	-	CASSSGTGTGELFF	TGTGCCAGCAGTTCCGGGACGGGCACCGGGGAGCTGTTTTTT
TRBD1	TRBV28	TRBJ2-7	-	CASSSMGTGGVEQYF	TGTGCCAGCAGTTCTATGGGGACAGGGGGCGTCGAGCAGTACTTC
-	TRBV27	TRBJ2-7	once	CASSLSSGPYEQYF	TGTGCCAGCAGTTTAAGTAGCGGCCCCTACGAGCAGTACTTC
TRBD1	TRBV20-1	TRBJ1-4	few	CSARADRRNEKLFF	TGCAGTGCTAGAGCGGACAGGAGGAATGAAAAACTGTTTTTT